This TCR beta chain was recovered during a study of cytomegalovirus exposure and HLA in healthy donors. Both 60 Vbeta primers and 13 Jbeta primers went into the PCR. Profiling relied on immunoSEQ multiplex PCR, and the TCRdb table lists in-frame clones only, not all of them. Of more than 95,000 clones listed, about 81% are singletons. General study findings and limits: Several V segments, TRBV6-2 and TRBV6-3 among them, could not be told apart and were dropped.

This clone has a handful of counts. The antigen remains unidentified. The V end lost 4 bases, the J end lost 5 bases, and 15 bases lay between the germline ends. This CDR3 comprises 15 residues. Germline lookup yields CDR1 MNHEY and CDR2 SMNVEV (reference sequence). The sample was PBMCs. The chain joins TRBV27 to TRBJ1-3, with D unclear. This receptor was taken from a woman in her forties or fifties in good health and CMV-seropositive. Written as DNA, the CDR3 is TGTGCCAGCAGTTCAGGCTTGGGAGTAAGAAACACCATATATTTT. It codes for CASSSGLGVRNTIYF.